Following are 14 T cell receptor beta chains from one sample sequenced in a study of T-cell reconstitution after alpha-beta-depleted transplantation in children. Molecular barcoding with unique molecular identifiers was used for the TCRbeta library. MiXCR was run by TCRdb on the PCR reads, yielding one entry per CDR3 protein. The profile covers approximately 220,000 distinct CDR3 sequences, with approximately 15% appearing a single time and approximately 40% taken by the ten largest. The sequencing used PBMCs, mostly from graft donor cells, collected 360 days after TCRalphabeta/CD19-depleted stem cell transplant. These receptors came from a male patient between 2 and 10 years old who had a stem cell transplant for acute lymphoblastic leukemia, so the T cells may come from the graft donor.

The chain has TRBV27 and TRBJ2-1; no clear D. Germline CDR1 reads MNHEY; CDR2 reads SMNVEV (reference sequence). CDR3 size: 11 residues. Trimming removed 4 bases at V and 7 bases at J, with 5 bases between. CDR3 sequence: CASSWVNEQFF. The DNA for the CDR3 is TGTGCCAGCAGTTGGGTGAATGAGCAGTTCTTC.

The V gene is TRBV4-3, the J gene TRBJ2-1; no clear D. V was pared by 0 bases and J by 2 bases, with 5 bases between. The CDR3 runs to 14 residues. Looked up from germline, CDR1 is LGHNA and CDR2 is YSLEER. The CDR3 loop reads CASSQEFTYNEQFF. The CDR3 nucleotides are TGCGCCAGCAGCCAAGAATTCACCTACAATGAGCAGTTCTTC.

This clonotype was recorded a few times. CDR3 in amino acids: CASSTTRQGANEQYF. In DNA form, the CDR3 reads TGTGCCAGCTCAACCACGAGGCAGGGGGCCAACGAGCAGTACTTC. J is TRBJ2-7 and V is TRBV18; 8 bases match TRBD1. Per the germline V gene, CDR1 is KGHSH and CDR2 is LQKENI. After removal of 5 bases from V and 5 bases from J, the junction contained 11 bases not matched to a gene. The CDR3 is 15 amino acids. The entire variable domain, with the rest obtained from reference TRBV18 and TRBJ2-7, is as follows: NAGVMQNPRHLVRRRGQEARLRCSPMKGHSHVYWYRQLPEEGLKFMVYLQKENIIDESGMPKERFSAEFPKEGPSILRIQQVVRGDSAAYFCASSTTRQGANEQYFGPGTRLTVT.

The sample holds a few counts of this clonotype. V and J are TRBV28 and TRBJ2-7, with D perhaps matching TRBD2 (5 bases). The V end was cut by 6 bases, the J end by 4 bases, with 10 bases between. Germline V lookup: CDR1 MDHEN, CDR2 SYDVKM. This CDR3 is 12 amino acids long. Here the CDR3 DNA reads TGTGCCAGCAGGAGGGTAGGGTACGAGCAGTACTTC. Protein: CASRRVGYEQYF.

This clonotype turned up a few times. The chain has TRBV15 and TRBJ2-1, with TRBD1 as a possible D gene (6 bases). The germline V gene has CDR1 LNHNV and CDR2 YYDKDF (reference sequence). Trimming stripped 5 bases from V and 2 bases from J, with 16 bases between. CDR3 size: 16 residues. The CDR3 sequence is CATSPQGPPTYNEQFF. CDR3 nucleotides: TGTGCCACCAGCCCCCAGGGGCCACCAACCTACAATGAGCAGTTCTTC.

The chain carries TRBV20-1 and TRBJ2-3; tentatively, D is TRBD1 or TRBD2 (5 bases each). Germline V CDR1 and CDR2: DFQATT, SNEGSKA (reference sequence). The CDR3 spans 14 residues. V lost 1 base and J lost 6, with 14 bases in between. The CDR3 loop is CSARGGAHSDTQYF. The DNA for the CDR3 is TGCAGTGCTAGAGGAGGGGCACACAGCGATACGCAGTATTTT.

This clonotype was counted a few times. The rearrangement joins TRBV3-1 to TRBJ2-7; TRBD2 agrees at 7 bases. With V trimmed by 4 bases and J by 3 bases, 15 bases remained unmatched. The CDR3 consists of 17 residues. The V gene's germline CDR1 is LGHDT and CDR2 YNNKEL (reference sequence). The CDR3 nucleotides read TGTGCCAGCAGCCGTCGGGCCTCTAGCGGTCTCGGCTACGAGCAGTACTTC. It yields the protein CASSRRASSGLGYEQYF.

The chain carries TRBV6-5 and TRBJ2-7; 7 bases align to TRBD1. Trimming at V came to 8 bases and at J to 2 bases, leaving 0 bases not matched to a gene. The CDR3 has 11 residues. Germline V gene sequence: CDR1 MNHEY, CDR2 SVGAGI. CDR3 in DNA: TGTGCCAGCGGGACAGCCTACGAGCAGTACTTC. This sequence encodes CASGTAYEQYF.

The chain employs TRBV5-1 and TRBJ1-2; no reliable D call. The CDR3 is 12 amino acids. Trimming pared 7 bases from V and 5 bases from J, leaving 12 bases between. The germline V gene encodes CDR1 SGHRS and CDR2 YFSETQ. CDR3 coding DNA: TGCGCCAGCTCGACTAGGCGGTATGGCTACACCTTC. It codes for CASSTRRYGYTF.

This clonotype has only a few counts. The chain has TRBV18 and TRBJ1-1, with a weak D call TRBD1 (6 bases). The germline V and J ends were trimmed by 3 bases and 2 bases, with 16 bases remaining between them. CDR1 is KGHSH and CDR2 is LQKENI in the germline V gene. The CDR3 runs to 16 residues. In DNA form, the CDR3 reads TGTGCCAGCTCACCCCTGGGGGCTGACTACAACACTGAAGCTTTCTTT. It yields the protein CASSPLGADYNTEAFF. Based on the CDR3 plus reference TRBV18 and TRBJ1-1, the full variable domain is NAGVMQNPRHLVRRRGQEARLRCSPMKGHSHVYWYRQLPEEGLKFMVYLQKENIIDESGMPKERFSAEFPKEGPSILRIQQVVRGDSAAYFCASSPLGADYNTEAFFGQGTRLTVV.

The gene calls are TRBV24-1 and TRBJ2-3; 8 nucleotides agree with TRBD1. Per germline, CDR1 KGHDR and CDR2 SFDVKD. Trimming removed 1 base from V and 0 bases from J; junction bases left unmatched: 8. CDR3 length: 18 residues. CDR3 amino acids: CATSDFRGTGRSTDTQYF. The CDR3 DNA is TGTGCCACCAGTGATTTTCGGGGGACAGGTCGAAGCACAGATACGCAGTATTTT.

The genes are TRBV28 and TRBJ1-1; 7 bases line up with TRBD1. The CDR3 is made up of 13 amino acids. The V segment lost 6 bases and the J segment 4 bases; nucleotides outside the gene matches: 5. Germline V lookup: CDR1 MDHEN, CDR2 SYDVKM. The CDR3 region is CASRNRGGTEAFF. The CDR3 DNA follows: TGTGCCAGCAGGAACAGGGGCGGCACTGAAGCTTTCTTT. Complete variable domain (other parts from reference TRBV28 and TRBJ1-1): DVKVTQSSRYLVKRTGEKVFLECVQDMDHENMFWYRQDPGLGLRLIYFSYDVKMKEKGDIPEGYSVSREKKERFSLILESASTNQTSMYLCASRNRGGTEAFFGQGTRLTVV.

This clonotype was recorded many times. The chain has TRBV10-2 and TRBJ2-3; 7 bases agree with TRBD1. The V and J ends lost 8 bases and 5 bases, in that order; junction bases with no gene match: 10. CDR1 and CDR2 from the germline V gene are WSHSY and SAAADI. The CDR3 is 14 residues long. CDR3 bases: TGCGCCAGCGCCCCCGGCAGGGGGAGAGATACGCAGTATTTT. This translates into CASAPGRGRDTQYF.

This clonotype was counted between two and nine times. The chain links TRBV5-1 to TRBJ1-1; possible D gene TRBD1, 6 bases. V lost 3 bases and J lost 1, with 10 bases in between. The CDR3 consists of 14 residues. Per germline, CDR1 SGHRS and CDR2 YFSETQ. CDR3 in DNA: TGCGCCAGCAGCTCAACGGGACAGAACACTGAAGCTTTCTTT. Protein: CASSSTGQNTEAFF.